Following are 10 T cell receptor beta chains from one sample sequenced in a study of blood T cell repertoires in COVID-19. Using immunoSEQ multiplex PCR, the repertoire was profiled, and TCRdb retains in-frame clones only, with some absent. The table shows about 160,000 clones, with 80% to 85% occurring only once. Sequencing was performed on peripheral blood. These receptors all stem from a woman of 80 years or more with active or convalescent COVID-19.

This chain links TRBV19 with TRBJ1-4; TRBD1 matches 7 bases. Germline V gives CDR1 LNHDA, CDR2 SQIVND (reference sequence). Trimming removed 4 bases from V and 8 bases from J; junction bases left unmatched: 4. This CDR3 is built from 13 residues. CDR3 nucleotides: TGTGCCAGTAGTAAGGGGGCAAGGGAAAAACTGTTTTTT. Amino acid sequence: CASSKGAREKLFF.

This sequence joins TRBV5-1 and TRBJ1-5, with a weak D call TRBD1 (6 bases). V lost 0 bases and J lost 7, with 11 bases in between. The germline gives CDR1 SGHRS, CDR2 YFSETQ. The CDR3 runs 14 residues. The CDR3 protein is CASSLGGRGQPQHF. In nucleotides, the CDR3 is TGCGCCAGCAGCTTGGGGGGGCGCGGACAGCCCCAGCATTTT. Full variable domain (remainder filled in from reference TRBV5-1 and TRBJ1-5): KAGVTQTPRYLIKTRGQQVTLSCSPISGHRSVSWYQQTPGQGLQFLFEYFSETQRNKGNFPGRFSGRQFSNSRSEMNVSTLELGDSALYLCASSLGGRGQPQHFGDGTRLSIL.

V usage is TRBV5-6 and J usage is TRBJ2-7; D is unclear. CDR3 size: 13 residues. The V and J ends lost 0 bases and 4 bases respectively, with 8 bases between them. Germline V gives CDR1 SGHDT, CDR2 YYEEEE. The CDR3 bases are TGTGCCAGCAGCTTGGGGAGAGTATACGAGCAGTACTTC. This translates into CASSLGRVYEQYF.

This clone was observed at least ten times. The V gene is TRBV18, the J gene TRBJ1-2; D perhaps matches TRBD1 (6 bases). Trimming took off 3 bases at V and 4 bases at J, with 12 bases between the two ends. The CDR3 loop spans 14 amino acids. Germline loops: CDR1 KGHSH, CDR2 LQKENI. In DNA form, the CDR3 reads TGTGCCAGCTCACCCCGACAGGAGCGCTATGGCTACACCTTC. Its protein is CASSPRQERYGYTF.

The rearrangement links TRBV2 to TRBJ2-7; possibly TRBD1 for D (5 bases). CDR1 and CDR2 (germline): SNHLY, FYNNEI. The length of the CDR3 is 15 residues. Trimming removed 0 bases at V and 2 bases at J, with 11 bases between. As DNA, the CDR3 is TGTGCCAGCAGTGAAGCGTTGGGGCTAGCCTACGAGCAGTACTTC. Protein product: CASSEALGLAYEQYF.

This clone was detected once. This chain connects TRBV27 to TRBJ2-7; unclear D gene. V lost 5 bases, J lost 7 bases, and 15 bases lay in between. The CDR3 sequence is 13 residues long. Germline V CDR1 and CDR2: MNHEY, SMNVEV (reference sequence). CDR3 sequence: CASSMPALGEQYF. For the CDR3, the DNA is TGTGCCAGCAGTATGCCGGCGCTCGGGGAGCAGTACTTC.

The chain employs TRBV5-1 and TRBJ1-2; D is unclear. Looked up from germline, CDR1 is SGHRS and CDR2 is YFSETQ. Trimming took 1 base from V and 4 from J, leaving 20 bases between them. This CDR3 region has 17 residues. DNA for the CDR3: TGCGCCAGCAGCTTGAATCCGCAGTGGGCACAGAGCTATGGCTACACCTTC. Protein product: CASSLNPQWAQSYGYTF. The complete variable domain, with remaining parts taken from reference TRBV5-1 and TRBJ1-2, reads KAGVTQTPRYLIKTRGQQVTLSCSPISGHRSVSWYQQTPGQGLQFLFEYFSETQRNKGNFPGRFSGRQFSNSRSEMNVSTLELGDSALYLCASSLNPQWAQSYGYTFGSGTRLTVV.

The chain combines TRBV19 with TRBJ2-5; D perhaps matches TRBD1 (5 bases). Per germline, CDR1 LNHDA and CDR2 SQIVND (reference sequence). With 3 bases removed from V and 2 bases from J, the gap between germline ends came to 16 bases. The CDR3 is 16 residues long. CDR3 amino acids: CASSIGLMGQQETQYF. CDR3 nucleotide sequence: TGTGCCAGTAGTATCGGTTTAATGGGGCAGCAAGAGACCCAGTACTTC.

The chain carries TRBV7-9 and TRBJ1-2; D gene unclear. V gave up 3 bases and J gave up 2 bases, with 16 bases separating them. The CDR3 sequence is 16 residues long. CDR1 is SEHNR, CDR2 FQNEAQ, per germline (reference sequence). The CDR3 DNA reads TGTGCCAGCAGCTTGGCTACGGGGAGTGCCAACTATGGCTACACCTTC. Translated: CASSLATGSANYGYTF.

The chain carries TRBV11-1 and TRBJ2-7, with 7 bases fitting TRBD1. CDR1 SGHAT and CDR2 FQDESV come from the germline V gene (reference sequence). The CDR3 sequence is 13 residues long. With V trimmed by 5 bases and J by 3 bases, 4 bases remained unmatched. The CDR3 here is CASSVGTDYEQYF. DNA of the CDR3: TGTGCCAGCAGCGTAGGGACAGACTACGAGCAGTACTTC.